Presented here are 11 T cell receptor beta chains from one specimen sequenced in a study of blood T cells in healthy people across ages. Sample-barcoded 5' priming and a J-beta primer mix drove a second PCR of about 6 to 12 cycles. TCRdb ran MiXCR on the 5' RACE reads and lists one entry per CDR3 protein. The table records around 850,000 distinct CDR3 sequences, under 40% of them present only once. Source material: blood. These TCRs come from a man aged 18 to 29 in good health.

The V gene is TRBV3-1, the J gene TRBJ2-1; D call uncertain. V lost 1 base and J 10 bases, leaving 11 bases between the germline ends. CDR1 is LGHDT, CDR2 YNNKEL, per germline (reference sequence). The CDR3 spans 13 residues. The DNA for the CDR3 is TGTGCCAGCAGCCAAGGGGCAGGATTCGAGCAGTTCTTC. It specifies CASSQGAGFEQFF.

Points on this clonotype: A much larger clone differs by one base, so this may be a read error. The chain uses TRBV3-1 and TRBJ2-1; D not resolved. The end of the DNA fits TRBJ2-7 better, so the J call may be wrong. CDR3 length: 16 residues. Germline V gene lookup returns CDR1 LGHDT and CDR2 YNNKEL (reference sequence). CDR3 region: CASSQGDFGSYNEQYF. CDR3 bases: TGTGCCAGCAGCCAAGGCGATTTTGGGTCCTACAATGAGCAGTACTTC.

CDR3 loop: CASRPTRDQPQHF. CDR3 DNA: TGTGCCAGCCGACCGACTCGTGATCAGCCCCAGCATTTT. The rearrangement uses TRBV6-5 and TRBJ1-5; unclear D gene. Trimming left V 8 bases short and J 5 bases short, with 13 bases between. The CDR3 is 13 amino acids. CDR1 and CDR2 from the germline V gene are MNHEY and SVGAGI.

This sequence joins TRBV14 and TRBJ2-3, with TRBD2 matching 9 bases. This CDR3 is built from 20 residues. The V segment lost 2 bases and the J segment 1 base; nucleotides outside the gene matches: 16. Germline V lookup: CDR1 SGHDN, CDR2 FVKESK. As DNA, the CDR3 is TGTGCCAGCAGCCAACGCACGGGACTAGCAGGGGGTGAGGGCACAGATACGCAGTATTTT. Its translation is CASSQRTGLAGGEGTDTQYF.

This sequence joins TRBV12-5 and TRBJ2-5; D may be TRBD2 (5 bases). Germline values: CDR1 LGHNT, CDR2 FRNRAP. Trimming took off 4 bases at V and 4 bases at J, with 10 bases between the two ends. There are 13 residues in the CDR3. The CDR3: CASGSQSGETQYF. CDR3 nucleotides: TGTGCTAGTGGTTCCCAGAGCGGAGAGACCCAGTACTTC.

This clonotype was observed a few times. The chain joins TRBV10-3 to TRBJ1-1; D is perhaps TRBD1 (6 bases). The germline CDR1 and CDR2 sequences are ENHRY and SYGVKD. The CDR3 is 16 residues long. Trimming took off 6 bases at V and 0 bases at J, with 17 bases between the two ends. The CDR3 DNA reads TGTGCCATCAGCAACGAGGGGGACCCGGTGAACACTGAAGCTTTCTTT. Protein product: CAISNEGDPVNTEAFF.

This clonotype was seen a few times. CDR3 loop: CASSLSSGTEAFF. In nucleotides, the CDR3 is TGCGCCAGCAGCTTGAGCAGCGGAACTGAAGCTTTCTTT. The V and J genes are TRBV5-1 and TRBJ1-1; no clear D. V lost 1 base, J lost 5 bases, and 9 bases lay in between. CDR1 is SGHRS and CDR2 is YFSETQ in the germline V gene. CDR3 size: 13 residues.

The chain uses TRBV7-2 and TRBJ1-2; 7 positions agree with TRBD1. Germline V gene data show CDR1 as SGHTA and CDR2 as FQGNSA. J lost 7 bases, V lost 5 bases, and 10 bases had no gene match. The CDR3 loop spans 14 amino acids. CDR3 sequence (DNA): TGTGCCAGCAGCCCAAGACAGGGATACTCTGGCTACACCTTC. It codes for CASSPRQGYSGYTF.

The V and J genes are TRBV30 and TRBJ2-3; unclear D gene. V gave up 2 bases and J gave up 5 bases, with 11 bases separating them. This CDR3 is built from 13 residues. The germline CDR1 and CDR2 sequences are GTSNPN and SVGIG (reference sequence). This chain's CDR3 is CAWSPAGEDTQYF. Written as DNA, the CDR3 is TGTGCCTGGAGTCCGGCCGGTGAAGATACGCAGTATTTT.

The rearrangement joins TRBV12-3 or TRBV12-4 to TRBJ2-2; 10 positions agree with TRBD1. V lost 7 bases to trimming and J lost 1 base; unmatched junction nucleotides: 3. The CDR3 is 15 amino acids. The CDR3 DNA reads TGTGCCAGCATTTGGGACAGGGGGAACACCGGGGAGCTGTTTTTT. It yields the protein CASIWDRGNTGELFF.

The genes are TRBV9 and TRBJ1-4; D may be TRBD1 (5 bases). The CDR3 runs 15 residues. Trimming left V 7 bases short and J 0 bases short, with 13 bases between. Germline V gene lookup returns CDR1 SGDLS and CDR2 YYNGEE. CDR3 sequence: CASGGHVATNEKLFF. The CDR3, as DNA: TGTGCCAGCGGCGGACATGTGGCAACTAATGAAAAACTGTTTTTT.